Only one count was recorded for the clone carrying this T cell receptor beta chain. The protocol was immunoSEQ multiplex PCR, while the TCRdb copy is restricted to in-frame clones and leaves out a portion. The top ten clones hold roughly 6.4% of a sample with over 200,000 clones, just over 70% of them seen once. This sample is part of a study of cytotoxic CD8 clonotypes in ibrutinib-treated CLL. Study information: The study included about a dozen relapsed/refractory and roughly 15 treatment-naive patients; 17 had IGHV unmutated disease.

Germline assignment: CDR1 GTSNPN and CDR2 SVGIG (reference sequence). This CDR3 is built from 14 residues. Trimming took 0 bases from V and 2 from J, leaving 11 bases between them. The gene calls are TRBV30 and TRBJ2-7; D possibly uses TRBD1 or TRBD2 (6 bases each). The sequence was obtained from a human donor with chronic lymphocytic leukemia. This material consisted of PBMCs, taken after 12 months of ibrutinib treatment. The CDR3 nucleotides are TGTGCCTGGAGTGTATCTCGGGGGCCCTACGAGCAGTACTTC. Amino acids: CAWSVSRGPYEQYF.